This TCR beta chain was observed in a study of siplizumab effects on memory and regulatory T cells. Study results and limitations: Assignment of a naive or memory phenotype failed for roughly 75-96% of the proliferating CD4+ or CD8+ clones. Siplizumab gave mappable alloreactive CD4+ clones an average Treg-derived fraction of approximately 64%, against approximately 29% in controls.

V was trimmed by 2 bases and J by 4 bases, leaving 15 bases between them. The CDR3 contains 15 residues. Germline V gene sequence: CDR1 GTSNPN, CDR2 SVGIG (reference sequence). TCR templates numbering some 100,000 were assayed per sample. Here immunoSEQ multiplex PCR was the method, and the copy in TCRdb shows in-frame clones only, minus some. The table lists some 100,000 clones, 80% to 95% of them singletons, with roughly 7.1% in the top ten. As for this clone: As yet, its antigen is unknown.

The chain uses TRBV30 and TRBJ2-1; a weak D match, TRBD2 (6 bases). The source of this sequence is a human donor in good health. Sequencing input: CD8+ T cells sorted from blood. The CDR3 nucleotides read TGTGCCTGGAGTTATGCGGGGCTGGGGTACAATGAGCAGTTCTTC. It is translated as CAWSYAGLGYNEQFF.